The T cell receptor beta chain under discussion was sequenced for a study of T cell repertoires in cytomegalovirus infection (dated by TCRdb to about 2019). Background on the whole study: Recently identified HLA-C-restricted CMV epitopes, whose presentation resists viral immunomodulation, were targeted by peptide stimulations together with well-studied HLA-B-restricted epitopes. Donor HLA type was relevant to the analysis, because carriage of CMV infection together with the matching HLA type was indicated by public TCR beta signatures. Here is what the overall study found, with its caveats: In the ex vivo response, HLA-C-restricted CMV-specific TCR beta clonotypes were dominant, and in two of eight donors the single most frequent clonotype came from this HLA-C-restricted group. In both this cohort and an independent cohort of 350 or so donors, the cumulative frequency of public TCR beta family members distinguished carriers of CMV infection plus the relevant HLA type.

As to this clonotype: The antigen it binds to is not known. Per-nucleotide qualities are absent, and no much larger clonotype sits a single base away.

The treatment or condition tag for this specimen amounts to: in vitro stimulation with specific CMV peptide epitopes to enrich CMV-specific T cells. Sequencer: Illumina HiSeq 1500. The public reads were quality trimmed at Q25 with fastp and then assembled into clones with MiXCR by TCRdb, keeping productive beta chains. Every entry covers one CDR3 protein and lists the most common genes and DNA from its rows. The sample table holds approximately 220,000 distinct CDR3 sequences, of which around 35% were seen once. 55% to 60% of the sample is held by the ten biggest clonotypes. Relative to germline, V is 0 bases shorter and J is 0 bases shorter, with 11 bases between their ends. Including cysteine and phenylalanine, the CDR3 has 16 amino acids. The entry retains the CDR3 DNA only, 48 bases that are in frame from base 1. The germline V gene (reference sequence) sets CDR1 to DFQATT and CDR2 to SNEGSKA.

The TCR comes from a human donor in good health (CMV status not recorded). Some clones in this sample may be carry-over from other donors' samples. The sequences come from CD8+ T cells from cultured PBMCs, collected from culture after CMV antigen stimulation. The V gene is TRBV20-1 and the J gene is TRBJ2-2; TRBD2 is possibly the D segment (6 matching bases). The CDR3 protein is CSARDTGGANTGELFF. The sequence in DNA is TGCAGTGCTAGAGATACAGGCGGGGCGAACACCGGGGAGCTGTTTTTT.